Listed below are T cell receptor beta chains from one sample, sequenced in a study of T cells in Graves' hyperthyroidism and ophthalmopathy. TCRdb re-analysed the multiplex PCR reads in MiXCR, keeping a single row per CDR3 protein. The sample consists of roughly 170,000 distinct CDR3 sequences, about 18% of them appearing once. The specimen sequenced was blood. These receptors all come from a woman between 50 and 59 years old with Graves' hyperthyroidism. The CDR3 runs from the conserved cysteine through the conserved F or W. A D gene is named only where the DNA matches it firmly. Clone size appears in some rows only: once, few, many, or a class for an expanded clone.

j_call | v_call | d_call | clone_size | cdr3_aa | cdr3_nt
TRBJ1-2 | TRBV7-8 | TRBD1 | many | CANITGTGNYGYTF | TGTGCCAATATTACGGGGACAGGCAACTATGGCTACACCTTC
TRBJ2-5 | TRBV20-1 | . | many | CSASFLLRETQYF | TGCAGTGCTAGCTTCCTATTACGGGAGACCCAGTACTTC
TRBJ1-2 | TRBV12-3/TRBV12-4 | . | few | CASSPQTHNYGYTF | TGTGCCAGCAGTCCGCAGACACACAACTATGGCTACACCTTC
TRBJ1-5 | TRBV7-9 | . | many | CASSLANQPQHF | TGTGCCAGCAGCTTAGCGAACCAGCCCCAGCATTTT
TRBJ1-4 | TRBV9 | TRBD1 | many | CASSSDRGLEKLFF | TGTGCCAGCAGCTCCGACAGGGGTCTGGAAAAACTGTTTTTT
TRBJ1-3 | TRBV28 | . | . | CASSLEGWPPNTIYF | TGTGCCAGCAGTTTAGAAGGGTGGCCCCCGAACACCATATATTTT
TRBJ2-3 | TRBV12-3/TRBV12-4 | . | many | CASILNLGSGTDTQYF | TGTGCCAGCATCCTAAACTTGGGGTCGGGCACAGATACGCAGTATTTT
TRBJ2-3 | TRBV20-1 | . | many | CSAPKGLIGTDTQYF | TGCAGTGCTCCCAAAGGACTAATTGGCACAGATACGCAGTATTTT
TRBJ1-1 | TRBV19 | . | many | CASMTGGNTEAFF | TGTGCCAGTATGACGGGTGGGAACACTGAAGCTTTCTTT
TRBJ2-5 | TRBV18 | . | . | CASSPPAREGQETQYF | TGTGCCAGCTCACCACCGGCCAGGGAAGGACAAGAGACCCAGTACTTC
TRBJ1-1 | TRBV12-3/TRBV12-4 | . | . | CASSLKGRAEAFF | TGTGCCAGCAGTTTAAAAGGAAGGGCTGAAGCTTTCTTT
TRBJ2-1 | TRBV12-3/TRBV12-4 | . | many | CASSLRGMGANEQFF | TGTGCCAGCAGTTTAAGGGGAATGGGGGCTAATGAGCAGTTCTTC
TRBJ2-1 | TRBV27 | TRBD2 | many | CATRTSVTHNEQFF | TGTGCCACTAGGACTAGCGTGACCCACAATGAGCAGTTCTTC
TRBJ1-1 | TRBV28 | TRBD1 | . | CASGRQGGVNTEAFF | TGTGCCAGCGGACGACAGGGGGGAGTGAACACTGAAGCTTTCTTT
TRBJ2-1 | TRBV2 | . | many | CASSEESGRFYEQFF | TGTGCCAGCAGTGAGGAGTCAGGGAGGTTCTATGAGCAGTTCTTC
TRBJ2-7 | TRBV18 | TRBD1 | few | CASSGTGAGGTYEQYF | TGTGCCAGCTCGGGGACAGGGGCCGGTGGTACCTACGAGCAGTACTTC
TRBJ2-3 | TRBV3-1 | . | many | CASSNFPDTASTDTQYF | TGTGCCAGCAGCAACTTTCCGGACACTGCTAGCACAGATACGCAGTATTTT
TRBJ1-4 | TRBV11-2 | TRBD1 | many | CASSLAWTGGEKLFF | TGTGCCAGCAGCTTAGCTTGGACAGGTGGTGAAAAACTGTTTTTT
TRBJ2-3 | TRBV5-6 | . | many | CASSLGTTDTQYF | TGTGCCAGCAGCTTGGGCACCACAGATACGCAGTATTTT
TRBJ1-3 | TRBV10-3 | . | few | CAIRPDETPGNTIYF | TGTGCCATCAGACCAGACGAGACGCCGGGAAACACCATATATTTT
TRBJ2-7 | TRBV10-2 | . | many | CATTAGWGPTYEQYF | TGCGCCACCACCGCGGGGTGGGGCCCAACCTACGAGCAGTACTTC
TRBJ2-7 | TRBV29-1 | TRBD2 | many | CSVRGLAGGPSYEQYF | TGCAGCGTGAGAGGACTAGCGGGGGGGCCGTCGTACGAGCAGTACTTC
TRBJ2-1 | TRBV6-1 | TRBD1 | . | CASSEVRGQGPYEQFF | TGTGCCAGCAGTGAAGTTCGCGGACAGGGGCCCTATGAGCAGTTCTTC
TRBJ2-5 | TRBV15 | TRBD1 | many | CATSRDRAQETQYF | TGTGCCACCAGCAGGGACAGGGCCCAAGAGACCCAGTACTTC
TRBJ2-3 | TRBV7-6 | . | few | CASSLRRLDTQYF | TGTGCCAGCAGCTTAAGGCGCCTGGATACGCAGTATTTT
TRBJ2-5 | TRBV6-6 | . | many | CASSYGTGTYSRETQYF | TGTGCCAGCAGTTACGGAACAGGGACCTATTCTCGGGAGACCCAGTACTTC
TRBJ2-1 | TRBV7-9 | . | once | CASTLPVRSVEGEQFF | TGTGCCAGCACCCTTCCCGTGAGAAGTGTGGAAGGTGAGCAGTTCTTC
TRBJ2-7 | TRBV28 | TRBD1 | many | CASSLETGGINEQYF | TGTGCCAGCAGTTTAGAGACAGGGGGCATCAACGAGCAGTACTTC
TRBJ1-2 | TRBV29-1 | TRBD1 | . | CSVQGQTNGYTF | TGCAGCGTCCAGGGACAGACGAACGGCTACACCTTC
TRBJ2-7 | TRBV5-1 | . | many | CASSLEGAYEQYF | TGCGCCAGCAGCTTGGAGGGCGCCTACGAGCAGTACTTC
TRBJ1-1 | TRBV7-6 | . | many | CASSLRFGNMNTEAFF | TGTGCCAGCAGCTTAAGGTTTGGGAACATGAACACTGAAGCTTTCTTT
TRBJ2-5 | TRBV7-2 | TRBD1 | . | CASSRQGQETQYF | TGTGCCAGCAGCCGACAGGGCCAAGAGACCCAGTACTTC
TRBJ1-1 | TRBV16 | TRBD1 | few | CASTQQGAINTEAFF | TGTGCCAGCACTCAACAGGGGGCAATAAACACTGAAGCTTTCTTT
TRBJ2-1 | TRBV7-8 | TRBD2 | many | CASSLGRLAGVSSYNEQFF | TGTGCCAGCAGCTTAGGTCGCCTAGCGGGGGTAAGCTCCTACAATGAGCAGTTCTTC
TRBJ2-7 | TRBV19 | TRBD1 | few | CASSATGFGEQYF | TGTGCCAGTAGCGCGACAGGGTTCGGCGAGCAGTACTTC
TRBJ2-5 | TRBV7-6 | TRBD2 | many | CASSFIFSGGAQETQYF | TGTGCCAGCAGCTTTATTTTTAGCGGGGGAGCCCAAGAGACCCAGTACTTC
TRBJ2-1 | TRBV12-5 | . | . | CASGNPGGSGEPRSYNEQFF | TGTGCTAGTGGTAACCCCGGGGGCAGCGGGGAACCTCGCTCCTACAATGAGCAGTTCTTC
TRBJ1-1 | TRBV11-2 | . | many | CASVLNAEAFF | TGTGCCAGTGTCTTGAACGCTGAAGCTTTCTTT
TRBJ2-5 | TRBV20-1 | . | many | CSARDGSGPQETQYF | TGCAGTGCTAGAGATGGTAGCGGACCCCAAGAGACCCAGTACTTC
TRBJ1-2 | TRBV19 | . | many | CASSTRGIGGYTF | TGTGCCAGTAGTACACGGGGCATAGGCGGCTACACCTTC
TRBJ2-3 | TRBV20-1 | . | . | CSAEGGPDTQYF | TGCAGTGCTGAGGGGGGCCCAGATACGCAGTATTTT
TRBJ2-7 | TRBV6-5 | . | many | CASSYDRTYEQYF | TGTGCCAGCAGTTACGACCGGACCTACGAGCAGTACTTC
TRBJ2-1 | TRBV24-1 | . | many | CATRGTLGTDEQFF | TGTGCCACCAGAGGCACGTTGGGTACCGATGAGCAGTTCTTC
TRBJ1-1 | TRBV12-3/TRBV12-4 | TRBD1 | many | CASRIGQVNTEAFF | TGTGCCAGCAGAATTGGACAGGTGAACACTGAAGCTTTCTTT
TRBJ1-4 | TRBV14 | . | . | CASSRWTANEKLFF | TGTGCCAGCAGCCGGTGGACAGCTAATGAAAAACTGTTTTTT
TRBJ1-2 | TRBV28 | TRBD1 | many | CASSLKGAYYGYTF | TGTGCCAGCAGTTTAAAGGGGGCGTACTATGGCTACACCTTC
TRBJ1-1 | TRBV20-1 | . | many | CSARDLAGRNTEAFF | TGCAGTGCTAGAGATCTCGCAGGGAGGAACACTGAAGCTTTCTTT
TRBJ2-3 | TRBV10-3 | . | many | CAISQGSSTDTQYF | TGTGCCATCTCGCAGGGATCTAGCACAGATACGCAGTATTTT
TRBJ2-2 | TRBV7-9 | . | many | CASSAGRRNGELFF | TGTGCCAGCAGCGCGGGACGGAGGAACGGGGAGCTGTTTTTT
TRBJ1-2 | TRBV3-1 | . | many | CASSQVFREGYTF | TGTGCCAGCAGCCAAGTTTTCAGGGAAGGCTACACCTTC
TRBJ1-1 | TRBV12-3/TRBV12-4 | TRBD1 | many | CASSFRDRLNTEAFF | TGTGCCAGCAGTTTTCGGGACAGGCTGAACACTGAAGCTTTCTTT
TRBJ1-1 | TRBV10-2 | TRBD1 | many | CASRVQKKTGARNTEAFF | TGCGCCAGCAGGGTCCAAAAAAAGACAGGGGCTCGGAACACTGAAGCTTTCTTC